Listed below are T cell receptor beta chains from one sample, sequenced in a study of blood T cell repertoires in COVID-19. Profiled with immunoSEQ multiplex PCR; TCRdb holds only in-frame clones, not every one. The profile shows about 70,000 clones, 75% to 85% of them singletons. Sequenced material: peripheral blood. The receptors were gathered from a woman aged 60-75 years with acute or convalescent COVID-19. Each CDR3 is given with its conserved first and last residue. A D gene is named only where the DNA matches it firmly. Size values are once, few and many counts, or a class for expanded clones, and some rows have none.

abundance	d_gene	v_gene	j_gene	len	CDR3aa	CDR3nt
.	TRBD1	TRBV6-5	TRBJ2-2	15	CAWIQGRANTGELFF	TGTGCCTGGATACAGGGGAGAGCGAACACCGGGGAGCTGTTTTTT
once	.	TRBV6-5	TRBJ1-5	13	CASGRVFNQPQHF	TGTGCCAGCGGTCGGGTCTTCAATCAGCCCCAGCATTTT
few	TRBD1	TRBV29-1	TRBJ1-2	17	CSVEAMQGEQANYGYTF	TGCAGCGTTGAAGCCATGCAGGGGGAACAAGCTAACTATGGCTACACCTTC
.	.	TRBV2	TRBJ1-1	11	CVVIRNTEAFF	TGTGTCGTTATTCGGAACACTGAAGCTTTCTTT
.	.	TRBV19	TRBJ1-1	15	CASSIRSVMNTEAFF	TGTGCCAGTAGTATACGCTCAGTCATGAACACTGAAGCTTTCTTT
.	TRBD1	TRBV7-9	TRBJ2-1	15	CASSRGQGGINEQFF	TGTGCCAGCAGCCGAGGACAGGGCGGAATCAATGAGCAGTTCTTC
.	.	TRBV29-1	TRBJ1-1	14	CSVRWRTANTEAFF	TGCAGCGTGCGATGGCGGACAGCGAACACTGAAGCTTTCTTT
.	.	TRBV28	TRBJ2-7	12	CASKSGGYEQYF	TGTGCCAGCAAATCCGGCGGGTACGAGCAGTACTTC
.	.	TRBV6-6	TRBJ1-1	12	CASSWQGSKAFF	TGTGCCAGCAGTTGGCAGGGGTCAAAAGCTTTCTTT
.	TRBD2	TRBV19	TRBJ2-1	16	CASSMALSRGGDEQFF	TGTGCCAGTAGTATGGCTCTCTCCCGGGGGGGTGATGAGCAGTTCTTC
.	TRBD2	TRBV9	TRBJ2-3	14	CASSGEGTMDTQYF	TGTGCCAGCAGCGGGGAGGGAACAATGGATACGCAGTATTTT
few	.	TRBV7-3	TRBJ1-5	16	CASSSETGGLNQPQHF	TGTGCCAGCAGCTCTGAAACGGGCGGGCTCAATCAGCCCCAGCATTTT
.	.	TRBV4-2	TRBJ2-7	15	CASSLFGGGGNEQYF	TGTGCCAGCAGCCTTTTTGGTGGTGGGGGGAACGAGCAGTACTTC
.	.	TRBV28	TRBJ1-4	15	CASSTPGTLNEKLFF	TGTGCCAGCAGTACCCCCGGGACTCTTAATGAAAAACTGTTTTTT
.	.	TRBV15	TRBJ2-1	16	CATGIRSGGAYNEQFF	TGTGCCACGGGTATAAGGAGCGGAGGTGCTTACAATGAGCAGTTCTTC
.	.	TRBV5-4	TRBJ2-1	16	CANTDFPSPGRNEQFF	TGTGCCAACACGGACTTCCCTTCACCAGGTAGAAATGAGCAGTTCTTC
.	.	TRBV4-3	TRBJ2-4	15	CASSQDDSPKNIQYF	TGCGCCAGCAGCCAAGACGACAGTCCCAAAAACATTCAGTACTTC
.	TRBD2	TRBV7-2	TRBJ2-3	12	CASSLVAGKQYF	TGTGCCAGCAGCTTAGTAGCGGGGAAGCAGTATTTT
few	.	TRBV19	TRBJ1-6	17	CASSISPSRVRKPPLHF	TGTGCCAGTAGTATTTCCCCTTCCAGGGTGAGGAAGCCACCCCTCCACTTT
.	.	TRBV9	TRBJ1-5	14	CASSKGGGNRPQHF	TGTGCCAGCAGCAAGGGAGGGGGGAATCGGCCCCAGCATTTT
medium-sized	TRBD1	TRBV5-1	TRBJ1-1	16	CASSLIWEAGQSEAFF	TGCGCCAGCAGCCTTATTTGGGAGGCGGGACAGAGTGAAGCTTTCTTT
.	.	TRBV19	TRBJ1-2	14	CASSIRRDAGGYTF	TGTGCCAGTAGTATTAGGAGGGACGCCGGTGGCTACACCTTC
.	.	TRBV13	TRBJ1-2	15	CASRPTGEGGYGYTF	TGTGCCAGCAGGCCAACAGGAGAGGGAGGATATGGCTACACCTTC
.	.	TRBV5-8	TRBJ2-1	15	CASSLRRVPYNEQFF	TGTGCCAGCAGCTTAAGGAGGGTTCCCTACAATGAGCAGTTCTTC
once	.	TRBV9	TRBJ2-3	14	CASSSQGQRDTQYF	TGTGCCAGCAGCTCCCAGGGTCAGAGAGATACGCAGTATTTT
.	.	TRBV9	TRBJ1-6	14	CASSARFLGSPLHF	TGTGCCAGCAGCGCCAGGTTCCTTGGGTCACCCCTCCACTTT
.	TRBD1	TRBV6-5	TRBJ2-7	15	CASSYSTQGANEQYF	TGTGCCAGCAGTTACTCGACGCAGGGGGCAAACGAGCAGTACTTC
.	.	TRBV6-1	TRBJ1-6	14	CASSERTYGSPLHF	TGTGCCAGCAGTGAAAGGACTTACGGGTCACCCCTCCACTTT
.	.	TRBV3-1/TRBV3-2	TRBJ2-3	16	CASSQGSTSSTDTQYF	TGTGCCAGCAGCCAAGGCTCTACCTCCTCGACAGATACGCAGTATTTT
.	.	TRBV7-3	TRBJ1-1	16	CASSLSPGMSGTEAFF	TGTGCCAGCAGCTTAAGCCCGGGGATGAGCGGCACTGAAGCTTTCTTT
.	.	TRBV23-1	TRBJ1-4	14	CASSLQGRNEKLFF	TGCGCCAGCAGTCTACAGGGTCGGAATGAAAAACTGTTTTTT
.	TRBD1	TRBV6-6	TRBJ1-2	15	CASSYRTGAAFGYTF	TGTGCCAGCAGTTACCGGACAGGGGCCGCTTTTGGCTACACCTTC
.	.	TRBV10-2	TRBJ2-7	14	CASGTLGGAYEQYF	TGCGCCAGCGGTACTCTAGGAGGGGCATACGAGCAGTACTTC
.	.	TRBV6-5	TRBJ2-1	13	CASSRELGNEQFF	TGTGCCAGCAGTCGGGAACTAGGCAATGAGCAGTTCTTC
few	TRBD1	TRBV4-3	TRBJ1-2	15	CASSQTPGQAYGYTF	TGCGCCAGCAGCCAAACCCCGGGACAGGCCTATGGCTACACCTTC
.	TRBD2	TRBV2	TRBJ2-5	15	CASRVRLAGEETQYF	TGTGCCAGCAGGGTCAGACTAGCGGGGGAAGAGACCCAGTACTTC
.	.	TRBV6-4	TRBJ2-1	13	CASSGEHFGEQFF	TGTGCCAGCAGTGGTGAGCATTTCGGTGAGCAGTTCTTC
.	TRBD1	TRBV7-9	TRBJ1-5	12	CASRQGDQPQHF	TGTGCCAGCCGACAGGGCGATCAGCCCCAGCATTTT
.	.	TRBV28	TRBJ1-5	15	CASRHQDFSNQPQHF	TGTGCCAGCAGACATCAGGACTTTAGCAATCAGCCCCAGCATTTT
.	.	TRBV9	TRBJ1-1	14	CASSAYQGDTEAFF	TGTGCCAGCAGCGCTTACCAAGGGGACACTGAAGCTTTCTTT
.	.	TRBV11-2	TRBJ1-1	14	CASSLTGLNTEAFF	TGTGCCAGCAGCCTTACAGGGCTGAACACTGAAGCTTTCTTT
few	.	TRBV27	TRBJ1-1	15	CASRSRRVKTTEAFF	TGTGCCAGCAGATCCCGCAGGGTAAAGACCACTGAAGCTTTCTTT
once	.	TRBV6-5	TRBJ1-2	13	CASRVTVDGGYTF	TGTGCCAGCAGGGTGACAGTGGACGGTGGCTACACCTTC
once	TRBD2	TRBV27	TRBJ2-1	15	CASSPERGGHNEQFF	TGTGCCAGCAGTCCTGAGCGGGGGGGTCACAATGAGCAGTTCTTC
.	TRBD1	TRBV5-1	TRBJ1-1	14	CASSLGQGWTEAFF	TGCGCCAGCAGCTTAGGACAGGGTTGGACTGAAGCTTTCTTT